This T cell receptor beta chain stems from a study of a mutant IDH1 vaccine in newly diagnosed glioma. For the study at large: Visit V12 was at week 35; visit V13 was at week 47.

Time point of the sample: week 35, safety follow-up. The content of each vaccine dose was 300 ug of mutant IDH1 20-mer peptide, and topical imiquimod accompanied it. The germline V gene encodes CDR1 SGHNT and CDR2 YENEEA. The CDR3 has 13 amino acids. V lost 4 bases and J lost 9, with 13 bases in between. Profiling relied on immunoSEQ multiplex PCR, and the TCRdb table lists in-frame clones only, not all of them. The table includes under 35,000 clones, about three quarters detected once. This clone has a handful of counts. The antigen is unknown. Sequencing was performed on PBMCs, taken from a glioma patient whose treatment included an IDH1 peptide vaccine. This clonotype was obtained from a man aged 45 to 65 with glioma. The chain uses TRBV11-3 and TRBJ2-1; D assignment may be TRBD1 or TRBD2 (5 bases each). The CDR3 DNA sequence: TGTGCCAGCAGCTACCGGACGAGGGGTGAGCAGTTCTTC. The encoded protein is CASSYRTRGEQFF. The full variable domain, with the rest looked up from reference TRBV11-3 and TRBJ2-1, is EAGVVQSPRYKIIEKKQPVAFWCNPISGHNTLYWYLQNLGQGPELLIRYENEEAVDDSQLPKDRFSAERLKGVDSTLKIQPAELGDSAVYLCASSYRTRGEQFFGPGTRLTVL.